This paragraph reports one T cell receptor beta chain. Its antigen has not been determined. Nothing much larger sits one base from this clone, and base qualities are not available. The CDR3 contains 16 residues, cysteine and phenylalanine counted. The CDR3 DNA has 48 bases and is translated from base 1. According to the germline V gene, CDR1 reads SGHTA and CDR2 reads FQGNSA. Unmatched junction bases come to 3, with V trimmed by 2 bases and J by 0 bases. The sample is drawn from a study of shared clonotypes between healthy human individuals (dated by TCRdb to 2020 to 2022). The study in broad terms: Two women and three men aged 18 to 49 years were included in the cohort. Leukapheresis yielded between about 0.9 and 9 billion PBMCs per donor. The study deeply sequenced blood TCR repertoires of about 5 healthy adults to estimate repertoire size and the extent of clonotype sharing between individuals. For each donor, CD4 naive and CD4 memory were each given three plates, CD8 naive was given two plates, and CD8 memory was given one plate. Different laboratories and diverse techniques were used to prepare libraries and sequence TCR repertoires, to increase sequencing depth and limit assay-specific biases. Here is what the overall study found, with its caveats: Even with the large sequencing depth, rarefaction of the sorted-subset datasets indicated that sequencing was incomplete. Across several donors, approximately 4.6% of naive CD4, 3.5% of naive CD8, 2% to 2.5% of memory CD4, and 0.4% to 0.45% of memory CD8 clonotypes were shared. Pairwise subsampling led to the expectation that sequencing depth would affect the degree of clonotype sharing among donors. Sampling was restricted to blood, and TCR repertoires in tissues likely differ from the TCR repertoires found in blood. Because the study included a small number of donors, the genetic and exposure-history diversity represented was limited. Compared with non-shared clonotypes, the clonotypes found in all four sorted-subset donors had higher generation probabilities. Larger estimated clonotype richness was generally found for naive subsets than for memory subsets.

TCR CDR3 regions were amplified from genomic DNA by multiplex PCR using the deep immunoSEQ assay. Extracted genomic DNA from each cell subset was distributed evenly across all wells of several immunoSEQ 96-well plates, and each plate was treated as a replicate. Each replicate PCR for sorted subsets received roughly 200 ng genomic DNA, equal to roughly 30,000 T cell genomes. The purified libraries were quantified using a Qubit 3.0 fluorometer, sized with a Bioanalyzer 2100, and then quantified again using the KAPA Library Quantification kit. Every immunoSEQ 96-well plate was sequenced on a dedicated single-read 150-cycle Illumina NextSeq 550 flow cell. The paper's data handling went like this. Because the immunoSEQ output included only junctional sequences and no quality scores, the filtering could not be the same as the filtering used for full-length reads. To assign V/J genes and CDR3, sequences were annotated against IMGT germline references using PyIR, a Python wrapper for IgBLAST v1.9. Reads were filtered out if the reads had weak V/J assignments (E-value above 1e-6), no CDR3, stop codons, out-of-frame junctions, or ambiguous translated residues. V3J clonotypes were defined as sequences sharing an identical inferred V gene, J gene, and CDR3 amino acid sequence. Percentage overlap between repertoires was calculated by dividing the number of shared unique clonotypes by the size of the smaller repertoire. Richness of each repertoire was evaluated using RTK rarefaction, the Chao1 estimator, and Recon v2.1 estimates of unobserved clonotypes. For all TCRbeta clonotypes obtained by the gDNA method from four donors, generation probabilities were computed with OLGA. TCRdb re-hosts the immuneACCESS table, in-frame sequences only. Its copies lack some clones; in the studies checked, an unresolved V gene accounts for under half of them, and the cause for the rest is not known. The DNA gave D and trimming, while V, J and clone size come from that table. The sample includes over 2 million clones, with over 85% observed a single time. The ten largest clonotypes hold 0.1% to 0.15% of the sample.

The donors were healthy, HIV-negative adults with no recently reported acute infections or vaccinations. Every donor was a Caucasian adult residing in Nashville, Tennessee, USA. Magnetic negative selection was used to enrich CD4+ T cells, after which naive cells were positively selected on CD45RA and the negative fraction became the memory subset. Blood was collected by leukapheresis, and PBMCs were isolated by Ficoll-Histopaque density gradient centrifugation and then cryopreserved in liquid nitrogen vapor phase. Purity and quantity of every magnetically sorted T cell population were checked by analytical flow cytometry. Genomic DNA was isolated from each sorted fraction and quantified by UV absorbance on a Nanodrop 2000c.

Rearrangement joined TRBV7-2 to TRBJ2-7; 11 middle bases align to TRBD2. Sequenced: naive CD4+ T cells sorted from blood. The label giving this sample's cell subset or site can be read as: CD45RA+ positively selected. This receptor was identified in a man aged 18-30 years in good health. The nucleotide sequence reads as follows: TGTGCCAGCAGCTTACTAGCGGGAGGTACCTCCTACGAGCAGTACTTC. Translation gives CASSLLAGGTSYEQYF.